This T cell receptor beta chain is drawn from a study of cytomegalovirus exposure and HLA in healthy donors. The study's findings and limits: Sequences of the TCR beta chain were said to predict the HLA-A and HLA-B alleles of most subjects accurately. V- and J-gene trimming of TCR beta was linked (in a later analysis) to a missense DCLRE1C variant.

V shed 0 bases and J shed 0 bases, with 7 bases lying between them. In germline, CDR1 is SGHRS, CDR2 YFSETQ. The length of the CDR3 is 15 residues. A multiplex PCR was run with 60 Vbeta primers and 13 Jbeta primers. The method was immunoSEQ multiplex PCR; TCRdb's version includes in-frame clones alone and lacks a portion of them. The profile covers 170,000 or so clones, with just under 85% appearing a single time and around 4.8% taken by the ten largest. Nominally healthy donors provided the samples, though records likely missed some immune exposures. As concerns this clone: The antigen remains undetermined.

Input material: PBMCs. The sequence came from a girl between 10 and 17 years old in good health and CMV-seropositive. The chain combines TRBV5-1 with TRBJ1-3; D call uncertain. In DNA form, the CDR3 reads TGCGCCAGCAGCTTGGCCTCTAGCTCTGGAAACACCATATATTTT. It codes for CASSLASSSGNTIYF.